Here is one TCR beta chain with its context. Its antigen remains unidentified. A junction end diverges from the germline sequence, so it may reflect a read error. This sample is part of a study of neoadjuvant anti-PD-1 for oral cavity cancer. Study at large: Patients without progression got a fourth dose around day 43.

The CDR3 contains 15 residues. CDR1 SGHVS and CDR2 FQNEAQ come from the germline V gene. Study-wide results and caveats: PBMC Gini-index clonality exceeded responders' in non-responders post-nivolumab.

Only in-frame clones appear in the TCRdb table, and some are missing; sequencing was by immunoSEQ multiplex PCR. The sample has more than 13,000 clones, over 70% seen once. Described time point: after neoadjuvant nivolumab, at surgical resection. Cohort: HPV-negative, locally advanced oral cavity squamous cell carcinoma patients. This specimen was PBMCs, taken after nivolumab (anti-PD-1) treatment. The TCR was taken from a person aged 35-80 years with oral cavity squamous cell carcinoma. This sequence joins TRBV7-8 and TRBJ2-3; maybe TRBD2 (5 bases). This chain's CDR3 is CASSLAGSSTDTQYF. The CDR3, as DNA: TGTGCCAGCAGCCTAGCTGGGTCGAGCACAGATACGCAGTATTTT.